This T cell receptor beta chain was identified in a study of human T cells and chemical hapten exposure. The sample holds many counts of this clonotype. MiXCR, run by TCRdb on the RACE reads, gives a single entry per CDR3 protein. The table lists roughly 260,000 distinct CDR3 sequences, about 9% of them singletons, with about 2.5% in the top ten. The CDR3 loop spans 14 amino acids. The germline V gene has CDR1 SGHTA and CDR2 FQGTGA. V was trimmed by 1 base and J by 10 bases, leaving 16 bases between them. Time point reported: pre-sensitization, week 0. Described treatment: therapeutic diphenylcyclopropenone sensitization with weekly scalp DPC. Prior to application of each patch test, blood was drawn.

The TCR sequence derives from a woman in her 40s with alopecia areata. Some clones in this sample may be carry-over from other donors' samples. This chain links TRBV7-3 with TRBJ1-1; weak D call: TRBD1 (6 bases). The sample in question was whole blood, obtained in connection with sensitization to the hapten diphenylcyclopropenone (DPC). The DNA of the CDR3 is TGTGCCAGCAGCTTAAACCCGGGACAATCGGGAGCTTTCTTT. Translating gives CASSLNPGQSGAFF.